Presented here are 26 T cell receptor beta chains from one specimen sequenced in a study of early T cells in non-severe SARS-CoV-2 infection. TCRdb re-called the 5' RACE reads with MiXCR, one entry per CDR3 protein. The table lists fewer than 85,000 distinct CDR3 sequences, around 11% of them singletons, with around 12% in the top ten. Sequenced material: whole blood, taken at baseline. The source of these receptors is an adult who was a healthcare worker with PCR-confirmed SARS-CoV-2 infection or an uninfected control (not recorded which).

The chain recombines TRBV20-1 with TRBJ2-3; TRBD1 matches at 7 bases. The CDR3 length is 12 residues. The germline gives CDR1 DFQATT, CDR2 SNEGSKA (reference sequence). V lost 6 bases to trimming and J lost 4 bases; unmatched junction nucleotides: 4. CDR3 protein: CSATGQPDTQYF. CDR3 nucleotides: TGCAGTGCAACGGGACAGCCAGATACGCAGTATTTT.

V usage is TRBV7-9 and J usage is TRBJ2-3; D remains ambiguous. Between the trimmed V and J ends, which lost 0 bases and 10 bases, there was a span of 8 bases. The germline V gene has CDR1 SEHNR and CDR2 FQNEAQ (reference sequence). The CDR3 is 12 residues long. Here the CDR3 DNA reads TGTGCCAGCAGCTTAGCGCGTGAGTCGCAGTATTTT. Amino acids: CASSLARESQYF.

In its sample, this clonotype was seen many times. J is TRBJ1-5 and V is TRBV12-3 or TRBV12-4; D gene ambiguous. This CDR3 has 11 amino acids. V dropped 8 bases and J dropped 2 bases, with 4 bases sitting between them. The CDR3 nucleotides are TGTGCCAGCGCAGGCAATCAGCCCCAGCATTTT. Amino acid sequence: CASAGNQPQHF.

This clonotype has just a few counts. The J gene is TRBJ1-2, the V gene TRBV7-9; D unresolved. V was clipped by 5 bases and J by 4 bases, with 11 bases between them. The length of the CDR3 is 13 residues. The germline V gene encodes CDR1 SEHNR and CDR2 FQNEAQ (reference sequence). The CDR3 sequence: CASSQLGGYGYTF. DNA for the CDR3: TGTGCCAGCAGCCAACTGGGCGGCTATGGCTACACCTTC.

This chain links TRBV12-3 or TRBV12-4 with TRBJ1-1; tentative D call: TRBD1 (5 bases). Trimming removed 5 bases at V and 0 bases at J, with 13 bases between. This CDR3 contains 15 residues. The CDR3 region has the DNA TGTGCCAGCAGTAGTCGGGACGGTCTGAACACTGAAGCTTTCTTT. It yields the protein CASSSRDGLNTEAFF.

The sample holds a few counts of this clonotype. This chain links TRBV20-1 with TRBJ2-7; 9 bases match TRBD1. V trimming: 1 base; J trimming: 7 bases; junction bases outside the gene matches: 8. Germline lookup yields CDR1 DFQATT and CDR2 SNEGSKA (reference sequence). This CDR3 contains 14 residues. CDR3 sequence: CSARATGGRLEQYF. CDR3 bases: TGCAGTGCTAGAGCCACAGGGGGCCGGTTAGAGCAGTACTTC.

This clonotype came up a few times. The chain carries TRBV12-3 or TRBV12-4 and TRBJ1-5; no reliable D call. Trimming left V 3 bases short and J 0 bases short, with 6 bases between. This CDR3 is 14 amino acids long. CDR3 bases: TGTGCCAGCAGTTTCCTCCATAGCAATCAGCCCCAGCATTTT. It is translated as CASSFLHSNQPQHF.

The sample holds many counts of this clonotype. This chain uses TRBV4-2 with TRBJ2-1, with D unclear. The V and J ends lost 1 base and 9 bases respectively, with 7 bases between them. Germline assignment: CDR1 LGHNA and CDR2 YNFKEQ. This CDR3 has 12 amino acids. CDR3: CASSQAGGEQFF. The CDR3 DNA sequence: TGTGCCAGCAGCCAAGCCGGCGGTGAGCAGTTCTTC.

The chain carries TRBV19 and TRBJ1-5; 8 bases are a match to TRBD1. Germline CDR1 reads LNHDA; CDR2 reads SQIVND (reference sequence). The CDR3 extends over 13 amino acids. The junction had 8 bases not matched to a gene; V was cut back by 10 bases and J by 6 bases. CDR3 sequence: CATADREFQPQHF. The CDR3 DNA is TGTGCCACTGCGGACAGGGAATTTCAGCCCCAGCATTTT. Variable domain in full (rest from reference TRBV19 and TRBJ1-5): DGGITQSPKYLFRKEGQNVTLSCEQNLNHDAMYWYRQDPGQGLRLIYYSQIVNDFQKGDIAEGYSVSREKKESFPLTVTSAQKNPTAFYLCATADREFQPQHFGDGTRLSIL.

CDR3 residues: CSAGTQYF. Written as DNA, the CDR3 is TGCAGCGCGGGGACCCAGTACTTC. This chain uses TRBV29-1 with TRBJ2-5; D gene ambiguous. The CDR3 contains 8 residues. CDR1 is SQVTM and CDR2 is ANQGSEA in the germline V gene. Trimming removed 7 bases from V and 7 bases from J, with 4 bases in between.

This clonotype was seen a few times. The chain joins TRBV5-1 to TRBJ2-5; 7 nucleotides agree with TRBD1. CDR3 length: 15 residues. The V and J ends lost 4 bases and 1 base, in that order; junction bases with no gene match: 7. Germline CDR1 reads SGHRS; CDR2 reads YFSETQ. The chain's CDR3 is CASSPSTGAQETQYF. DNA for the CDR3: TGCGCCAGCAGCCCGTCTACAGGGGCCCAAGAGACCCAGTACTTC.

The chain combines TRBV7-2 with TRBJ1-1; D call uncertain. The V end lost 3 bases, the J end lost 7 bases, and 12 bases lay between the germline ends. The CDR3 is made up of 13 amino acids. Per germline, CDR1 SGHTA and CDR2 FQGNSA. CDR3 DNA: TGTGCCAGCAGCTTGGCCCCCCCTAGTGAAGCTTTCTTT. This sequence encodes CASSLAPPSEAFF.

This clonotype was detected ten times or more. The chain couples TRBV20-1 to TRBJ2-1; 8 bases agree with TRBD2. V was clipped by 5 bases and J by 6 bases; unmatched bases: 12. The CDR3 is 15 residues long. The germline CDR1 and CDR2 sequences are DFQATT and SNEGSKA (reference sequence). For the CDR3, the DNA is TGCAGTGCTCGACCTCTCGAGCGGGGGCGCAATGAGCAGTTCTTC. Encoded protein: CSARPLERGRNEQFF.

This sequence joins TRBV5-1 and TRBJ2-7, with TRBD1 matching 7 bases. V trimming: 7 bases; J trimming: 3 bases; junction bases outside the gene matches: 4. Germline CDR1 reads SGHRS; CDR2 reads YFSETQ. This CDR3 is 12 amino acids long. CDR3 residues: CASRDSLYEQYF. CDR3 nucleotide sequence: TGCGCCAGCCGGGACAGCCTCTACGAGCAGTACTTC.

In this sample, this clonotype turned up many times. The genes are TRBV7-2 and TRBJ2-4, with TRBD1 matching 7 bases. CDR3 size: 13 residues. The germline V gene has CDR1 SGHTA and CDR2 FQGNSA. Losses at the gene ends were 3 bases for V and 5 bases for J; bases not matched to a gene: 1. This chain's CDR3 is CASSFGQENIQYF. As DNA, the CDR3 is TGTGCCAGCAGCTTCGGACAGGAAAACATTCAGTACTTC.

Note on this clonotype: A junction end diverges from the germline sequence, so it may reflect a read error. This sequence joins TRBV7-2 and TRBJ2-7; no firm D call. The CDR3 is 15 amino acids. Germline V lookup: CDR1 SGHTA, CDR2 FQGNSA. The CDR3 DNA sequence: TGTGTCAGCAGCCCCGCCTGGCGGTTACCCTACGAGCAGTACTTC. Its protein is CVSSPAWRLPYEQYF.

This rearrangement joins TRBV20-1 to TRBJ2-5; 8 nucleotides match TRBD2. The CDR3 has 16 residues. J was trimmed by 7 bases and V by 4 bases; bases with no gene match: 17. Germline values: CDR1 DFQATT, CDR2 SNEGSKA (reference sequence). In nucleotides, the CDR3 is TGCAGTGCTAAAGCCTTCGGGACTAGTAAGCTCGGGACCCAGTACTTC. It yields the protein CSAKAFGTSKLGTQYF.

The V and J genes are TRBV11-2 and TRBJ1-5; a weak D match, TRBD1 (5 bases). V lost 3 bases, J lost 3 bases, and 6 bases lay in between. The V gene's germline CDR1 is SGHAT and CDR2 FQNNGV. This CDR3 contains 13 residues. For the CDR3, the DNA is TGTGCCAGCAGCTTGACAGTCAATCAGCCCCAGCATTTT. Amino acid sequence: CASSLTVNQPQHF.

This clonotype was counted ten times or more. Here the CDR3 reads CASTETVGTEAFF. The CDR3 DNA sequence: TGTGCCAGCACTGAGACGGTGGGCACTGAAGCTTTCTTT. The chain uses TRBV6-1 and TRBJ1-1; D gene ambiguous. V lost 7 bases and J 4 bases, leaving 13 bases between the germline ends. The germline V gene encodes CDR1 MNHNS and CDR2 SASEGT. This CDR3 has 13 amino acids.

The CDR3 loop reads CASSLASSNFHEQFF. The CDR3 nucleotides are TGTGCCAGCAGCTTGGCTAGCTCGAATTTCCATGAGCAGTTCTTC. V gene TRBV5-4 combines with J gene TRBJ2-1, with a weak D call TRBD2 (5 bases). The V and J ends lost 0 bases and 8 bases respectively, with 15 bases between them. The CDR3 covers 15 residues. Germline V gives CDR1 SGHNT, CDR2 YYREEE (reference sequence). Complete variable domain (other parts from reference TRBV5-4 and TRBJ2-1): ETGVTQSPTHLIKTRGQQVTLRCSSQSGHNTVSWYQQALGQGPQFIFQYYREEENGRGNFPPRFSGLQFPNYSSELNVNALELDDSALYLCASSLASSNFHEQFFGPGTRLTVL.

In this sample, this clonotype turned up many times. The chain couples TRBV12-3 or TRBV12-4 to TRBJ2-7; TRBD1 agrees at 8 bases. This CDR3 is 14 amino acids long. Losses at the gene ends were 6 bases for V and 7 bases for J; bases not matched to a gene: 11. As DNA, the CDR3 is TGTGCCAGCAGCAACTACTGGACAGGGCAAGAGCAGTACTTC. Protein: CASSNYWTGQEQYF.

J is TRBJ2-3 and V is TRBV2; either TRBD1 or TRBD2 may supply D (5 bases each). The CDR3 covers 14 residues. V lost 5 bases, J lost 6 bases, and 15 bases lay in between. Per germline, CDR1 SNHLY and CDR2 FYNNEI. This chain's CDR3 is CASSRLAGIDTQYF. The CDR3 DNA sequence: TGTGCCAGCAGTAGGCTAGCAGGGATCGATACGCAGTATTTT.

This clonotype was picked up many times. The chain recombines TRBV28 with TRBJ1-2; D perhaps matches TRBD1 (5 bases). V lost 5 bases to trimming and J lost 4 bases, with 11 bases between them. Germline lookup yields CDR1 MDHEN and CDR2 SYDVKM. The CDR3 is 13 residues long. Here the CDR3 DNA reads TGTGCCAGCAGTCCAGGGCCTGGCTATGGCTACACCTTC. Protein product: CASSPGPGYGYTF.

This clonotype was seen more than once but under ten times. The chain carries TRBV7-6 and TRBJ2-1; D might be TRBD1 or TRBD2, each matching 5 bases. From germline, CDR1 is SGHVS and CDR2 FNYEAQ. The CDR3 has 17 amino acids. V was trimmed by 5 bases and J by 5 bases, leaving 22 bases between them. The chain's CDR3 is CASSPRGSPLPNNEQFF. In DNA form, the CDR3 reads TGTGCCAGCAGCCCTCGGGGCAGCCCGCTACCTAACAATGAGCAGTTCTTC.

This chain uses TRBV3-1 with TRBJ2-2, with D uncertain. Germline V gene data show CDR1 as LGHDT and CDR2 as YNNKEL (reference sequence). V was clipped by 7 bases and J by 0 bases, with 9 bases between them. This CDR3 comprises 14 residues. The DNA of the CDR3 is TGTGCCAGCATAGGCCCGACGAACACCGGGGAGCTGTTTTTT. It encodes CASIGPTNTGELFF.

Ten or more counts support this clonotype. The chain couples TRBV5-5 to TRBJ2-1, with D uncertain. In germline, CDR1 is SGHKS, CDR2 YYEKEE (reference sequence). The CDR3 has 14 residues. V was shortened by 0 bases and J by 5 bases, with 9 bases between the two germline ends. The CDR3 loop reads CASSLVYPDNEQFF. The CDR3 DNA follows: TGTGCCAGCAGCTTGGTCTACCCCGACAATGAGCAGTTCTTC.